A selection of T cell receptor beta chains follows, all from one sample in a study of T cells in Graves' hyperthyroidism and ophthalmopathy. TCRdb independently ran MiXCR on the multiplex PCR reads; one entry per CDR3 protein. Here the sample spans around 340,000 distinct CDR3 sequences, 15% to 20% being singletons. Sequenced: blood. These receptor sequences come from a woman aged 35 to 49 with Graves' ophthalmopathy. CDR3s include the opening cysteine and the closing phenylalanine or tryptophan. The D gene is left open where the match is weak. Expanded clones get a size class; other rows say once, few or many, or leave the size out.

j_gene: TRBJ2-5
v_gene: TRBV30
d_gene: TRBD2
abundance: -
CDR3nt: TGTGCCTGGAGTGTATTTCAGGGACTAGCAGTCTTTCAGGGAGAGACCCAGTACTTC
CDR3aa: CAWSVFQGLAVFQGETQYF

j_gene: TRBJ1-5
v_gene: TRBV19
d_gene: -
abundance: many
CDR3nt: TGTGCCAGTAGGGATGGAGGCAATCAGCCCCAGCATTTT
CDR3aa: CASRDGGNQPQHF

j_gene: TRBJ1-5
v_gene: TRBV10-3
d_gene: -
abundance: many
CDR3nt: TGTGCCATCAGACAGACTAACAATCAGCCCCAGCATTTT
CDR3aa: CAIRQTNNQPQHF

j_gene: TRBJ1-5
v_gene: TRBV27
d_gene: TRBD1
abundance: -
CDR3nt: TGTGCCAGCAGTTCACAGGGGTTACAGCCCCAGCATTTT
CDR3aa: CASSSQGLQPQHF

j_gene: TRBJ1-1
v_gene: TRBV13
d_gene: -
abundance: many
CDR3nt: TGTGCCAGCAGCTGGCGACTGGGGAACACTGAAGCTTTCTTT
CDR3aa: CASSWRLGNTEAFF

j_gene: TRBJ1-1
v_gene: TRBV4-3
d_gene: TRBD1
abundance: many
CDR3nt: TGCGCCAGCAGCCTCGGGACAGGGTACACTGAAGCTTTCTTT
CDR3aa: CASSLGTGYTEAFF

j_gene: TRBJ1-2
v_gene: TRBV15
d_gene: -
abundance: many
CDR3nt: TGTGCCACCAGCAGAGAAGGCAGCAGCTATGGCTACACCTTC
CDR3aa: CATSREGSSYGYTF

j_gene: TRBJ2-5
v_gene: TRBV2
d_gene: -
abundance: many
CDR3nt: TGTGCCAGCAGTGTAGACAGAGAACAAGAGACCCAGTACTTC
CDR3aa: CASSVDREQETQYF

j_gene: TRBJ2-7
v_gene: TRBV2
d_gene: -
abundance: -
CDR3nt: TGTGCCAGCAGTCCTTTGATGGGGACCTCCAACGAGCAGTACTTC
CDR3aa: CASSPLMGTSNEQYF

j_gene: TRBJ2-7
v_gene: TRBV19
d_gene: -
abundance: many
CDR3nt: TGTGCCAGTAGTATGACGCCTGGAGGGGCGGACGAGCAGTACTTC
CDR3aa: CASSMTPGGADEQYF

j_gene: TRBJ1-3
v_gene: TRBV6-5
d_gene: -
abundance: many
CDR3nt: TGTGCCAGCAGTTACGATCGGTACACTGGAAACACCATATATTTT
CDR3aa: CASSYDRYTGNTIYF

j_gene: TRBJ1-6
v_gene: TRBV12-3/TRBV12-4
d_gene: -
abundance: few
CDR3nt: TGTGCCAGCAGTCTCAGCGTGTCTAATTCACCCCTCCACTTT
CDR3aa: CASSLSVSNSPLHF

j_gene: TRBJ2-4
v_gene: TRBV15
d_gene: -
abundance: -
CDR3nt: TGTGCCACCTCGACAGTAGCCAAAAACATTCAGTACTTC
CDR3aa: CATSTVAKNIQYF

j_gene: TRBJ1-2
v_gene: TRBV12-5
d_gene: -
abundance: many
CDR3nt: TGTGCTAGTGGTTTGGTATTGGGGGGGCTGGACTATGGCTACACCTTC
CDR3aa: CASGLVLGGLDYGYTF

j_gene: TRBJ2-5
v_gene: TRBV27
d_gene: -
abundance: many
CDR3nt: TGTGCCAGCAGTAAAGCGTGGGGGGAGACCCAGTACTTC
CDR3aa: CASSKAWGETQYF

j_gene: TRBJ2-7
v_gene: TRBV5-1
d_gene: -
abundance: many
CDR3nt: TGCGCCAGCGGCTTAGACGGGATGCCCTACGAGCAGTACTTC
CDR3aa: CASGLDGMPYEQYF

j_gene: TRBJ2-7
v_gene: TRBV27
d_gene: TRBD2
abundance: few
CDR3nt: TGTGCCAGCAGTATTTTATTCTCTGGGACTAGCGGGATCGAGCAGTACTTC
CDR3aa: CASSILFSGTSGIEQYF

j_gene: TRBJ1-2
v_gene: TRBV7-8
d_gene: -
abundance: many
CDR3nt: TGTGCCAGCAGCCCACGGGGGGTCTATGGCTACACCTTC
CDR3aa: CASSPRGVYGYTF